The 23 T cell receptor beta chains given below trace back to one sample, sequenced in a study of cytomegalovirus exposure and HLA in healthy donors. The PCR was carried out with 60 Vbeta primers and 13 Jbeta primers. Libraries were prepared by immunoSEQ multiplex PCR; TCRdb keeps only in-frame clonotypes and omits some of them. The repertoire consists of 150,000 to 200,000 clones, with around 62% occurring once and the leading ten covering 2.5% to 3%. Sequencing was done on a sample of PBMCs. Receptor source: a man in his forties or fifties in good health and CMV-seronegative.

The chain links TRBV5-1 to TRBJ2-7; D is uncertain. Germline-derived CDR1 and CDR2 are SGHRS and YFSETQ. Trimming shortened V by 6 bases and J by 2 bases, and 12 bases separated the two germline ends. The CDR3 consists of 13 residues. Here the CDR3 DNA reads TGCGCCAGCAACATGGTCCCGACCTACGAGCAGTACTTC. This translates into CASNMVPTYEQYF.

A word on this clone: Mismatch with germline at one junction end may stem from a read error. The chain joins TRBV7-7 to TRBJ2-5; maybe TRBD2 (5 bases). The germline V gene encodes CDR1 SSHAT and CDR2 FNYEAQ (reference sequence). The CDR3 contains 16 residues. The CDR3 reads CASSPRLASRQETQYF. The CDR3 DNA reads TGTGCTAGCAGCCCCCGCCTAGCCAGCAGACAAGAGACCCAGTACTTC.

The chain employs TRBV29-1 and TRBJ2-1; 7 bases line up with TRBD2. CDR3 size: 13 residues. CDR1 and CDR2 (germline): SQVTM, ANQGSEA. Trimming took 3 bases from V and 10 from J; bases not matched to a gene: 9. The CDR3 DNA follows: TGCAGCGTTGAGGGGACTATAAGGAGCGAGCAGTTCTTC. It yields the protein CSVEGTIRSEQFF.

This clone was recorded once. The chain is built from TRBV7-2 and TRBJ2-7, with TRBD2 as a possible D gene (6 bases). The V gene lost 5 bases and the J gene lost 4 bases, with 15 bases spanning the gap. The CDR3 runs 14 residues. Germline CDR1 and CDR2: SGHTA and FQGNSA. The CDR3 sequence is CASSPGAEGYEQYF. DNA for the CDR3: TGTGCCAGCAGCCCCGGGGCGGAGGGATACGAGCAGTACTTC.

This clone was detected only once. This chain connects TRBV5-8 to TRBJ2-5; D is perhaps TRBD2 (7 bases). V lost 4 bases and J lost 1, with 11 bases in between. The germline V gene encodes CDR1 SGHTS and CDR2 YDEGEE. The CDR3 totals 14 residues. CDR3 amino acids: CASSGRGGQETQYF. CDR3 sequence (DNA): TGTGCCAGCAGCGGTAGGGGGGGCCAAGAGACCCAGTACTTC.

This clone came up a few times. Other DNA sequences in the same sample also yield this CDR3. This chain connects TRBV10-3 to TRBJ1-2; D remains ambiguous. CDR1 and CDR2 (germline): ENHRY, SYGVKD. The germline V and J ends were trimmed by 0 bases and 3 bases, with 11 bases remaining between them. The CDR3 runs 15 residues. DNA of the CDR3: TGTGCCATCAGTGAGTCCCTGACTTTGGACTATGGCTACACCTTC. It specifies CAISESLTLDYGYTF.

This clone occurred once. The chain's CDR3 is CASSLGGTGSYEQYF. The CDR3 DNA reads TGTGCCAGCAGCTTAGGAGGGACAGGGTCCTACGAGCAGTACTTC. V is TRBV7-9 and J is TRBJ2-7; 9 nucleotides align to TRBD1. Germline CDR1 SEHNR, CDR2 FQNEAQ (reference sequence). V trimming: 1 base; J trimming: 1 base; junction bases outside the gene matches: 2. The CDR3 length is 15 residues.

V gene TRBV5-6 combines with J gene TRBJ2-2; TRBD1 might be the D (6 bases). The V and J ends lost 2 bases and 1 base respectively, with 9 bases between them. The germline V gene encodes CDR1 SGHDT and CDR2 YYEEEE. This CDR3 spans 15 amino acids. CDR3 sequence: CASSLGTLNTGELFF. The CDR3 region has the DNA TGTGCCAGCAGCTTAGGGACATTGAACACCGGGGAGCTGTTTTTT.

This sequence joins TRBV6-5 and TRBJ2-7, with TRBD1 identical over 9 bases. The CDR3 loop spans 13 amino acids. The germline CDR1 and CDR2 sequences are MNHEY and SVGAGI. With 7 bases clipped from V and 5 bases from J, the junction kept 6 bases outside the gene matches. The CDR3 DNA reads as TGTGCCAGCACGATACAGGGGGCCGACGAGCAGTACTTC. Protein: CASTIQGADEQYF.

This clone was observed a handful of times. The CDR3 protein is CASSVERETEQFF. In DNA, the CDR3 is TGTGCCAGCAGTGTTGAGCGGGAGACTGAGCAGTTCTTC. The chain joins TRBV6-4 to TRBJ2-1, with TRBD2 matching over 8 bases. The V segment lost 4 bases and the J segment 9 bases; nucleotides outside the gene matches: 5. This CDR3 is 13 amino acids long. The V gene's germline CDR1 is MRHNA and CDR2 SNTAGT.

The chain couples TRBV11-2 to TRBJ1-1; 11 bases map to TRBD1. The V gene's germline CDR1 is SGHAT and CDR2 FQNNGV. CDR3 size: 15 residues. V trimming: 4 bases; J trimming: 7 bases; junction bases outside the gene matches: 8. The CDR3 sequence is CASSWTGGPEGEAFF. CDR3 bases: TGTGCCAGCAGCTGGACAGGGGGCCCCGAAGGTGAAGCTTTCTTT.

The V and J genes are TRBV5-5 and TRBJ2-1, with D hard to call. Germline CDR1 reads SGHKS; CDR2 reads YYEKEE (reference sequence). This CDR3 comprises 15 residues. V lost 0 bases and J lost 0, with 7 bases in between. In nucleotides, the CDR3 is TGTGCCAGCAGCTTGGAGCTAGTCTCCTACAATGAGCAGTTCTTC. It translates to CASSLELVSYNEQFF.

This clone occurred a few times. This chain uses TRBV6-4 with TRBJ2-2, with 8 bases aligning to TRBD1. There are 16 residues in the CDR3. The V gene end was trimmed by 3 bases and the J gene end by 4 bases; junction bases not matched to a gene: 7. Germline assignment: CDR1 MRHNA and CDR2 SNTAGT. The CDR3 loop reads CASSEGGQDATGELFF. The CDR3 nucleotides are TGTGCCAGCAGTGAGGGGGGACAGGATGCCACCGGGGAGCTGTTTTTT.

This clone was picked up a small number of times. This sequence joins TRBV19 and TRBJ2-3, with a tentative D call TRBD2 (6 bases). The V end lost 3 bases, the J end lost 1 base, and 11 bases lay between the germline ends. In germline, CDR1 is LNHDA, CDR2 SQIVND (reference sequence). The CDR3 is 15 residues long. This CDR3 reads CASSIEAGRTDTQYF. The CDR3 nucleotides read TGTGCCAGTAGTATCGAAGCGGGCCGCACAGATACGCAGTATTTT.

The CDR3 nucleotides are TGTGCCAGCAGCTTCGGGACAGGGCTTCAAGAGACCCAGTACTTC. Translation: CASSFGTGLQETQYF. This chain uses TRBV7-2 with TRBJ2-5; 9 bases map to TRBD1. Trimming cost V 3 bases and J 2 bases; bases outside gene matches: 4. The germline V gene encodes CDR1 SGHTA and CDR2 FQGNSA. The CDR3 consists of 15 residues.

V is TRBV15 and J is TRBJ1-3; D unclear. CDR1 and CDR2 (germline): LNHNV, YYDKDF (reference sequence). Between the trimmed V and J ends, which lost 3 bases and 8 bases, there was a span of 8 bases. CDR3 length: 12 amino acids. CDR3 in amino acids: CATSRTGDTIYF. CDR3 DNA sequence: TGTGCCACCAGCAGGACCGGGGACACCATATATTTT. Combining the CDR3 with reference TRBV15 and TRBJ1-3 gives the whole variable domain DAMVIQNPRYQVTQFGKPVTLSCSQTLNHNVMYWYQQKSSQAPKLLFHYYDKDFNNEADTPDNFQSRRPNTSFCFLDIRSPGLGDTAMYLCATSRTGDTIYFGEGSWLTVV.

This chain links TRBV7-2 with TRBJ2-5; 8 bases match TRBD1. The V segment lost 5 bases and the J segment 6 bases; nucleotides outside the gene matches: 8. This CDR3 spans 14 amino acids. Germline V gene lookup returns CDR1 SGHTA and CDR2 FQGNSA. CDR3 sequence (DNA): TGTGCCAGCAGCCCCAGGACAGGGCGCCAGACCCAGTACTTC. Its translation: CASSPRTGRQTQYF.

The chain joins TRBV5-1 to TRBJ2-5, with 7 bases aligning to TRBD1. With V trimmed by 6 bases and J by 0 bases, 8 bases remained unmatched. In germline, CDR1 is SGHRS, CDR2 YFSETQ. There are 15 residues in the CDR3. The CDR3 region is CASTHRGQHQETQYF. Written as DNA, the CDR3 is TGCGCCAGCACCCACAGGGGACAGCACCAAGAGACCCAGTACTTC.

This clone was detected once. The chain is built from TRBV7-9 and TRBJ2-5; 9 bases match TRBD1. In germline, CDR1 is SEHNR, CDR2 FQNEAQ (reference sequence). Trimming cost V 3 bases and J 5 bases; bases outside gene matches: 16. This CDR3 has 18 amino acids. CDR3 protein: CASSFPGQGGVVRETQYF. In DNA, the CDR3 is TGTGCCAGCAGCTTTCCGGGACAGGGTGGAGTGGTGAGGGAGACCCAGTACTTC.

The chain combines TRBV14 with TRBJ2-2, with 7 bases fitting TRBD2. Germline lookup yields CDR1 SGHDN and CDR2 FVKESK. The CDR3 runs to 17 residues. The V segment lost 1 base and the J segment 1 base; nucleotides outside the gene matches: 6. This chain's CDR3 is CASSQVAGVWNTGELFF. The CDR3 region has the DNA TGTGCCAGCAGCCAAGTGGCGGGGGTCTGGAACACCGGGGAGCTGTTTTTT.

In its sample, this clone was seen a few times. CDR3 sequence reads: CASRAMDRGNEKLFF. In DNA, the CDR3 is TGTGCCAGCAGGGCCATGGACAGGGGTAATGAAAAACTGTTTTTT. The rearrangement links TRBV7-9 to TRBJ1-4; 9 nucleotides agree with TRBD1. The junction had 6 bases not matched to a gene; V was cut back by 6 bases and J by 4 bases. CDR1 SEHNR and CDR2 FQNEAQ come from the germline V gene (reference sequence). This CDR3 spans 15 amino acids.

This chain uses TRBV7-8 with TRBJ2-7; 8 nucleotides match TRBD1. This CDR3 contains 15 residues. Per the germline V gene, CDR1 is SGHVS and CDR2 is FQNEAQ. Trimming cost V 5 bases and J 0 bases; bases outside gene matches: 6. The CDR3 region has the DNA TGTGCCAGCAGCCAGGACAGGGAGAGCTCCTACGAGCAGTACTTC. It translates to CASSQDRESSYEQYF.

The rearrangement uses TRBV6-1 and TRBJ2-7; TRBD1 agrees at 9 bases. The CDR3 consists of 15 residues. Germline loops: CDR1 MNHNS, CDR2 SASEGT. After removal of 7 bases from V and 5 bases from J, the junction contained 12 bases not matched to a gene. The CDR3 bases are TGTGCCAGCACCTCTGGGACAGGGCTTAGCAACGAGCAGTACTTC. It translates to CASTSGTGLSNEQYF.